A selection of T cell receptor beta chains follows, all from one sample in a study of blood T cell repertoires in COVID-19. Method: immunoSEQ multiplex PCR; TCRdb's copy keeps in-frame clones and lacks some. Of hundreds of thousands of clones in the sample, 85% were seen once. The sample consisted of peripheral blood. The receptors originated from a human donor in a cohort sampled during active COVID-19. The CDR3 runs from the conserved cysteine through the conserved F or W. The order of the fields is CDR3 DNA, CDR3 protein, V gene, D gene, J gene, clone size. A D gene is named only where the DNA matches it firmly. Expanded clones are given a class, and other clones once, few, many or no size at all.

CDR3 DNA: TGTGCCAGCAGTTACTCAGGACAGGGGCCGGAGACCCAGTACTTC
CDR3 protein: CASSYSGQGPETQYF
V gene: TRBV6-5
D gene: TRBD1
J gene: TRBJ2-5
clone size: NA

CDR3 DNA: TGTGCCAGCAGCTTACAGGGGGCAGATTCACCCCTCCACTTT
CDR3 protein: CASSLQGADSPLHF
V gene: TRBV7-9
D gene: TRBD1
J gene: TRBJ1-6
clone size: NA

CDR3 DNA: TGTGCCTGGAGTGCGCTAGCGGGGGGATGGGGAGAGACCCAGTACTTC
CDR3 protein: CAWSALAGGWGETQYF
V gene: TRBV30
D gene: TRBD2
J gene: TRBJ2-5
clone size: few

CDR3 DNA: TGCGCCAGCAGCTTATCCCGAAGCACCAACTACGAGCAGTACTTC
CDR3 protein: CASSLSRSTNYEQYF
V gene: TRBV5-1
D gene: NA
J gene: TRBJ2-7
clone size: NA

CDR3 DNA: TGTGCCAGCAGCTTGGGGATATGGGACACCACCTACGAGCAGTACTTC
CDR3 protein: CASSLGIWDTTYEQYF
V gene: TRBV7-8
D gene: NA
J gene: TRBJ2-7
clone size: NA

CDR3 DNA: TGTGCCAGCAGTAACGGGGGGGCCTCCAATGAGCAGTTCTTC
CDR3 protein: CASSNGGASNEQFF
V gene: TRBV11-2
D gene: TRBD2
J gene: TRBJ2-1
clone size: NA

CDR3 DNA: TGTGCCAGCAGCTCAGTGGGGGCCCCTTGGAACACTGAAGCTTTCTTT
CDR3 protein: CASSSVGAPWNTEAFF
V gene: TRBV7-2
D gene: NA
J gene: TRBJ1-1
clone size: NA

CDR3 DNA: TGTGCCTGGGATGTGGGGCAGCTGGGGGAGCAGTACTTC
CDR3 protein: CAWDVGQLGEQYF
V gene: TRBV30
D gene: NA
J gene: TRBJ2-7
clone size: NA

CDR3 DNA: TGTGCCAGCAGCTTAGGGGGCCTAGCGACTTACAATGAGCAGTTCTTC
CDR3 protein: CASSLGGLATYNEQFF
V gene: TRBV11-3
D gene: NA
J gene: TRBJ2-1
clone size: NA

CDR3 DNA: TGTGCCAGCAGTGATCCGGCAGGGGGCGGATACTATGGCTACACCTTC
CDR3 protein: CASSDPAGGGYYGYTF
V gene: TRBV6-1
D gene: TRBD1
J gene: TRBJ1-2
clone size: NA

CDR3 DNA: TGTGCCAGCAGCTTATACTGGGGCAACGAGCAGTACTTC
CDR3 protein: CASSLYWGNEQYF
V gene: TRBV7-9
D gene: NA
J gene: TRBJ2-7
clone size: NA

CDR3 DNA: TGTGCCAGCACTAGGGACAGGGGAGACTATGGCTACACCTTC
CDR3 protein: CASTRDRGDYGYTF
V gene: TRBV2
D gene: TRBD1
J gene: TRBJ1-2
clone size: NA

CDR3 DNA: TGCGCCAGCAGCCAAGTAAACAGAATGAACACTGAAGCTTTCTTT
CDR3 protein: CASSQVNRMNTEAFF
V gene: TRBV4-1
D gene: NA
J gene: TRBJ1-1
clone size: NA

CDR3 DNA: TGTGCCAGCAGTTTATCAGGGCGGAGGGAGCAGTACTTC
CDR3 protein: CASSLSGRREQYF
V gene: TRBV27
D gene: NA
J gene: TRBJ2-7
clone size: NA

CDR3 DNA: TGTGCCAGCAGTTACTCCCCCCCAGGGGCTTTACCCCTCCACTTT
CDR3 protein: CASSYSPPGALPLHF
V gene: TRBV6-5
D gene: NA
J gene: TRBJ1-6
clone size: NA

CDR3 DNA: TGCGCCAGCAGCACCCGGACAGGGGAGACCCAGTACTTC
CDR3 protein: CASSTRTGETQYF
V gene: TRBV5-1
D gene: TRBD1
J gene: TRBJ2-5
clone size: once

CDR3 DNA: TGTGCCAGCAGTGAACCAGGGACCTACGAGCAGTACTTC
CDR3 protein: CASSEPGTYEQYF
V gene: TRBV6-1
D gene: NA
J gene: TRBJ2-7
clone size: NA

CDR3 DNA: TGTGCCACCAGTGATTCCCGACAGGGCCCAACCTACGAGCAGTACTTC
CDR3 protein: CATSDSRQGPTYEQYF
V gene: TRBV24-1
D gene: TRBD1
J gene: TRBJ2-7
clone size: NA

CDR3 DNA: TGTGCCAGCAGCCGACTAGCGGGGTTAGATACGCAGTATTTT
CDR3 protein: CASSRLAGLDTQYF
V gene: TRBV7-3
D gene: TRBD2
J gene: TRBJ2-3
clone size: NA

CDR3 DNA: TGTGCCAGCCAGGAAGTGAGCTCCTACAATGAGCAGTTCTTC
CDR3 protein: CASQEVSSYNEQFF
V gene: TRBV25-1
D gene: NA
J gene: TRBJ2-1
clone size: NA

CDR3 DNA: TGTGCCAGCAGTGAACTACAGGGGGCCGGGGGTGGCTACACCTTC
CDR3 protein: CASSELQGAGGGYTF
V gene: TRBV25-1
D gene: TRBD1
J gene: TRBJ1-2
clone size: NA

CDR3 DNA: TGTGCCAGCAGTTTACGCAGCTATAATTCACCCCTCCACTTT
CDR3 protein: CASSLRSYNSPLHF
V gene: TRBV27
D gene: NA
J gene: TRBJ1-6
clone size: few

CDR3 DNA: TGTGCCACCACCGGCTCCTACAATGAGCAGTTCTTC
CDR3 protein: CATTGSYNEQFF
V gene: TRBV6-5
D gene: NA
J gene: TRBJ2-1
clone size: NA

CDR3 DNA: TGCGCCAGCAGCCGCTCCGGACAGGCGGTAAACTATGGCTACACCTTC
CDR3 protein: CASSRSGQAVNYGYTF
V gene: TRBV5-1
D gene: TRBD1
J gene: TRBJ1-2
clone size: NA

CDR3 DNA: TGTGCCAGCTCACCTAAAGGACAGGGTTCCACCGGGGAGCTGTTTTTT
CDR3 protein: CASSPKGQGSTGELFF
V gene: TRBV18
D gene: TRBD1
J gene: TRBJ2-2
clone size: NA

CDR3 DNA: TGTGCCAGCAGCTTGGCCTCGGTTTACAATGAGCAGTTCTTC
CDR3 protein: CASSLASVYNEQFF
V gene: TRBV5-6
D gene: NA
J gene: TRBJ2-1
clone size: NA

CDR3 DNA: TGTGCCTGGAGCTGGGGGGGATCTGGAAACACCATATATTTT
CDR3 protein: CAWSWGGSGNTIYF
V gene: TRBV30
D gene: NA
J gene: TRBJ1-3
clone size: NA

CDR3 DNA: TGTGCCAGCAGCGTAGGTGGGGAGCCTTCTTACGAGCAGTACTTC
CDR3 protein: CASSVGGEPSYEQYF
V gene: TRBV9
D gene: NA
J gene: TRBJ2-7
clone size: NA

CDR3 DNA: TGTGCCAGCGGCGTCCGACAGCACTACGAGCAGTACTTC
CDR3 protein: CASGVRQHYEQYF
V gene: TRBV6-5
D gene: NA
J gene: TRBJ2-7
clone size: NA

CDR3 DNA: TGCAGCGTTGAAGACGGGGGTGTCTTCTATGGCTACACCTTC
CDR3 protein: CSVEDGGVFYGYTF
V gene: TRBV29-1
D gene: NA
J gene: TRBJ1-2
clone size: NA

CDR3 DNA: TGTGCCAGCAGCTTAGTTACAGGGTTCTCCGGGGCCAACGTCCTGACTTTC
CDR3 protein: CASSLVTGFSGANVLTF
V gene: TRBV7-8
D gene: NA
J gene: TRBJ2-6
clone size: NA

CDR3 DNA: TGCGCCAGCAGCTGGGGGACAGGTCACAGCTCCTATAATTCACCCCTCCACTTT
CDR3 protein: CASSWGTGHSSYNSPLHF
V gene: TRBV5-1
D gene: TRBD1
J gene: TRBJ1-6
clone size: NA

CDR3 DNA: TGTGCCAGCAGCTTAGTTAGGGGCCAAGAAGATACGCAGTATTTT
CDR3 protein: CASSLVRGQEDTQYF
V gene: TRBV11-2
D gene: NA
J gene: TRBJ2-3
clone size: NA

CDR3 DNA: TGTGCCATCAGTGAGTCCACGGGGGAAACCTACGAGCAGTACTTC
CDR3 protein: CAISESTGETYEQYF
V gene: TRBV10-3
D gene: NA
J gene: TRBJ2-7
clone size: NA

CDR3 DNA: TGTGCCAGCAGCCGTCGCGGCGGTGAAGCTTTCTTT
CDR3 protein: CASSRRGGEAFF
V gene: TRBV7-9
D gene: NA
J gene: TRBJ1-1
clone size: NA

CDR3 DNA: TGTGCCAGCAGCCAAGACCTGACAAGTGCAGATACGCAGTATTTT
CDR3 protein: CASSQDLTSADTQYF
V gene: TRBV4-2
D gene: NA
J gene: TRBJ2-3
clone size: NA

CDR3 DNA: TGTGCCACCAGTGGTCGGGGGAGCAATCAGCCCCAGCATTTT
CDR3 protein: CATSGRGSNQPQHF
V gene: TRBV24-1
D gene: NA
J gene: TRBJ1-5
clone size: NA

CDR3 DNA: TGTGCCAGCAGCTTGGGAGGGATCCAGACGCAGGCTTTCTTT
CDR3 protein: CASSLGGIQTQAFF
V gene: TRBV5-6
D gene: NA
J gene: TRBJ1-1
clone size: NA

CDR3 DNA: TGTGCCAGCAGCTTAGTGTTAAATCAGCCCCAGCATTTT
CDR3 protein: CASSLVLNQPQHF
V gene: TRBV7-8
D gene: NA
J gene: TRBJ1-5
clone size: NA

CDR3 DNA: TGCGCCAGCAGCTTGGCAACAGGGTTGAACACTGAAGCTTTCTTT
CDR3 protein: CASSLATGLNTEAFF
V gene: TRBV5-1
D gene: NA
J gene: TRBJ1-1
clone size: NA

CDR3 DNA: TGTGCCAGCAGCCAACCCGGAGCCGGGGAGCTGTTTTTT
CDR3 protein: CASSQPGAGELFF
V gene: TRBV3-1/TRBV3-2
D gene: NA
J gene: TRBJ2-2
clone size: NA

CDR3 DNA: TGTGCCAGTAGTTCCCGGGGAGCGGGGGCCATCCTCTCCTACAATGAGCAGTTCTTC
CDR3 protein: CASSSRGAGAILSYNEQFF
V gene: TRBV19
D gene: TRBD2
J gene: TRBJ2-1
clone size: NA

CDR3 DNA: TGTGCCAGCAGTCCCTTCCGGGACAGGTCTTCACCCCTCCACTTT
CDR3 protein: CASSPFRDRSSPLHF
V gene: TRBV27
D gene: TRBD1
J gene: TRBJ1-6
clone size: once

CDR3 DNA: TGTGCCACCAGCCCAGGGGGAGCTAACTATGGCTACACCTTC
CDR3 protein: CATSPGGANYGYTF
V gene: TRBV24-1
D gene: TRBD1
J gene: TRBJ1-2
clone size: NA

CDR3 DNA: TGTGCCAGCAGCGTAGCTGAGGGGACTTTCGGCTACACCTTC
CDR3 protein: CASSVAEGTFGYTF
V gene: TRBV9
D gene: NA
J gene: TRBJ1-2
clone size: NA

CDR3 DNA: TGTGCCAGCAGCGTCGGGACAGGAATAAATCAGCCCCAGCATTTT
CDR3 protein: CASSVGTGINQPQHF
V gene: TRBV7-9
D gene: TRBD1
J gene: TRBJ1-5
clone size: NA

CDR3 DNA: TGTGCCAGCTCACGCGATGGGGGAGGTGATGGCTACACCTTC
CDR3 protein: CASSRDGGGDGYTF
V gene: TRBV18
D gene: NA
J gene: TRBJ1-2
clone size: NA

CDR3 DNA: TGTGCCAGCAGTTACAATCCGGCAGGGGCTGGAAACACCATATATTTT
CDR3 protein: CASSYNPAGAGNTIYF
V gene: TRBV6-5
D gene: NA
J gene: TRBJ1-3
clone size: NA

CDR3 DNA: TGCAGCGTTTATCTCACTGAAGCTTTCTTT
CDR3 protein: CSVYLTEAFF
V gene: TRBV29-1
D gene: NA
J gene: TRBJ1-1
clone size: NA